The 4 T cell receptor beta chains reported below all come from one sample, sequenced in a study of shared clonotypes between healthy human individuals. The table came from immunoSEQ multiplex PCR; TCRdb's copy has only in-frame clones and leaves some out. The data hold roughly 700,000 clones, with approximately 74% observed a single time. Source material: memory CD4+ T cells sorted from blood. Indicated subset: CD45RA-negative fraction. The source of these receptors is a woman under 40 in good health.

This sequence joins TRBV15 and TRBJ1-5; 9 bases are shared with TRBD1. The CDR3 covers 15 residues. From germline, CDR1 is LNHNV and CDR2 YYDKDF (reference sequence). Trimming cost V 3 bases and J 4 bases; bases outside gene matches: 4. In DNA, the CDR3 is TGTGCCACCAGCAGTCGTGGACAGGGGAATCAGCCCCAGCATTTT. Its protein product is CATSSRGQGNQPQHF.

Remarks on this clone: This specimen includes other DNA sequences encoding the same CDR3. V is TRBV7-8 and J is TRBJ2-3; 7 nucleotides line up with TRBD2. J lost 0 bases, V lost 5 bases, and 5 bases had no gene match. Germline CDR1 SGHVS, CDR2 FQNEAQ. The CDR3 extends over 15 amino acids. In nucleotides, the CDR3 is TGTGCCAGCAGCCGACTAGCCCTAAGCACAGATACGCAGTATTTT. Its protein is CASSRLALSTDTQYF. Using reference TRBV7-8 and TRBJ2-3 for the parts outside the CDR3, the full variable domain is GAGVSQSPRYKVAKRGQDVALRCDPISGHVSLFWYQQALGQGPEFLTYFQNEAQLDKSGLPSDRFFAERPEGSVSTLKIQRTQQEDSAVYLCASSRLALSTDTQYFGPGTRLTVL.

CDR3 DNA sequence: TGTGCCAGCTCTAACAGACAGGGAGGGTACGAGCAGTACTTC. Its translation is CASSNRQGGYEQYF. This rearrangement joins TRBV18 to TRBJ2-7, with D perhaps TRBD1 or TRBD2 (7 bases each). Germline V gene sequence: CDR1 KGHSH, CDR2 LQKENI. Trimming left V 6 bases short and J 4 bases short, with 16 bases between. The CDR3 length is 14 residues.

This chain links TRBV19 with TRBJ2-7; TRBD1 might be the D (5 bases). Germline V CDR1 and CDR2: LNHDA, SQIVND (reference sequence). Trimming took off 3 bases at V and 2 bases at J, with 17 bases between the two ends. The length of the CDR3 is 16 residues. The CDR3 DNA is TGTGCCAGTAGTATGGGAACAGGAACCATCCCCTACGAGCAGTACTTC. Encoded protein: CASSMGTGTIPYEQYF. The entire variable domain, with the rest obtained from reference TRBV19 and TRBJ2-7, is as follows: DGGITQSPKYLFRKEGQNVTLSCEQNLNHDAMYWYRQDPGQGLRLIYYSQIVNDFQKGDIAEGYSVSREKKESFPLTVTSAQKNPTAFYLCASSMGTGTIPYEQYFGPGTRLTVT.